Detailed here is one T cell receptor beta chain. The antigen remains unidentified. It was with a sample-barcoded 5' primer and a J-beta primer mix that a second PCR of roughly 7 to 12 cycles was run. TCRdb used MiXCR to reprocess the 5' RACE reads, holding one entry per CDR3 protein. The sample has about 680,000 distinct CDR3 sequences; over 45% are singletons. The CDR3 has 20 residues. V was pared by 4 bases and J by 5 bases, with 33 bases between. Per germline, CDR1 LGHDT and CDR2 YNNKEL (reference sequence). The sample belongs to a study of blood T cells in healthy people across ages. Findings of the study overall: TCR beta diversity correlated strongly with naive T cell percentage.

This receptor was taken from an older woman in good health. Sequenced input: blood. The J gene is TRBJ2-7, the V gene TRBV3-1; perhaps TRBD1 as D (8 bases). The CDR3 protein is CASSRNRGKNSGSSTDEQYF. The DNA for the CDR3 is TGTGCCAGCAGCCGTAACAGGGGGAAGAATAGCGGGTCCTCGACCGACGAGCAGTACTTC.